These 21 T cell receptor beta chains were all obtained from the same sample, sequenced in a study of shared clonotypes between healthy human individuals. The table came from immunoSEQ multiplex PCR; TCRdb's copy has only in-frame clones and leaves some out. The sample lists 2,500,000 or so clones; around 94% were seen once. The sample was naive CD4+ T cells sorted from blood. The subset is: CD45RA+ positively selected. These receptors came from a man aged 18 to 30 in good health.

The chain employs TRBV30 and TRBJ2-5; TRBD1 is a possible D gene (7 bases). Per the germline V gene, CDR1 is GTSNPN and CDR2 is SVGIG (reference sequence). The CDR3 is 15 amino acids. The V end lost 4 bases, the J end lost 5 bases, and 20 bases lay between the germline ends. The CDR3: CAWKAAGGLRETQYF. The CDR3 DNA reads TGTGCCTGGAAAGCAGCAGGGGGGCTACGGGAGACCCAGTACTTC.

As regards this clone: One end of the junction does not line up with germline, which may come from a read error. The chain has TRBV30 and TRBJ1-6, with D unclear. Germline-derived CDR1 and CDR2 are GTSNPN and SVGIG (reference sequence). The CDR3 sequence is 13 residues long. CDR3 residues: CAWSPSFNSPLHF. CDR3 bases: TGTGCCTGGAGTCCCTCCTTTAATTCACCCCTCCACTTT.

V usage is TRBV10-2 and J usage is TRBJ1-1, with TRBD1 matching 9 bases. The CDR3 extends over 14 amino acids. CDR1 is WSHSY and CDR2 is SAAADI in the germline V gene. V dropped 5 bases and J dropped 3; count of bases not matched to a gene: 4. Here the CDR3 DNA reads TGCGCCAGCAGTAGGGACAGGGAGGACACTGAAGCTTTCTTT. Translated: CASSRDREDTEAFF.

This clone was counted a single time. This chain connects TRBV2 to TRBJ1-2; D is perhaps TRBD1 (6 bases). Trimming took 6 bases from V and 0 from J, leaving 11 bases between them. CDR3 length equals 14 residues. Germline V CDR1 and CDR2: SNHLY, FYNNEI. This CDR3 is CASRRTVTNYGYTF. The DNA for the CDR3 is TGTGCCAGCAGGAGGACAGTGACTAACTATGGCTACACCTTC. The variable domain in full, with the rest retrieved from reference TRBV2 and TRBJ1-2, is EPEVTQTPSHQVTQMGQEVILRCVPISNHLYFYWYRQILGQKVEFLVSFYNNEISEKSEIFDDQFSVERPDGSNFTLKIRSTKLEDSAMYFCASRRTVTNYGYTFGSGTRLTVV.

This sequence joins TRBV19 and TRBJ1-5; a possible D gene is TRBD1 (5 bases). Trimming shortened V by 7 bases and J by 2 bases, and 9 bases separated the two germline ends. Looked up from germline, CDR1 is LNHDA and CDR2 is SQIVND (reference sequence). This CDR3 region has 13 residues. CDR3 amino acids: CASTPRGNQPQHF. The CDR3 DNA follows: TGTGCCAGTACCCCCAGGGGCAATCAGCCCCAGCATTTT.

On this clone itself: Other DNA sequences in the same sample also yield this CDR3. The rearrangement links TRBV6-1 to TRBJ2-7; D possibly corresponds to TRBD1 (5 bases). CDR1 and CDR2 (germline): MNHNS, SASEGT. The CDR3 consists of 11 residues. V was trimmed by 6 bases and J by 3 bases, leaving 6 bases between them. As DNA, the CDR3 is TGTGCCAGCAGCGACAGCTACGAGCAGTACTTC. This gives the protein CASSDSYEQYF.

The chain combines TRBV7-2 with TRBJ2-1; 8 bases match TRBD2. CDR1 is SGHTA, CDR2 FQGNSA, per germline. This CDR3 region has 16 residues. V shed 5 bases and J 8 bases; nucleotides not matched to a gene: 14. CDR3 in amino acids: CASSRRSGSNVYEQFF. The CDR3 DNA reads as TGTGCCAGCAGCAGACGGAGCGGGAGTAATGTATATGAGCAGTTCTTC.

This sequence joins TRBV4-2 and TRBJ1-1, with D perhaps matching TRBD1 (5 bases). V dropped 4 bases and J dropped 4 bases, with 7 bases sitting between them. The germline CDR1 and CDR2 sequences are LGHNA and YNFKEQ. The CDR3 totals 12 residues. DNA for the CDR3: TGTGCCAGCAGCCTCCAGGGCACTGAAGCTTTCTTT. Translating gives CASSLQGTEAFF.

The CDR3 DNA reads as TGTGCCTGGAGTGTATGGCGGACCGACGCGAGCAATCAGCCCCAGCATTTT. Its protein is CAWSVWRTDASNQPQHF. The chain employs TRBV30 and TRBJ1-5; D call uncertain. The CDR3 is 17 amino acids. The V gene's germline CDR1 is GTSNPN and CDR2 SVGIG (reference sequence). The germline V and J ends were trimmed by 0 bases and 1 base, with 16 bases remaining between them.

In DNA form, the CDR3 reads TGTGCCAGCAGCGTAGGTGGGCTGGAGGGCAACTATGGCTACACCTTC. It translates to CASSVGGLEGNYGYTF. The chain has TRBV9 and TRBJ1-2; D call uncertain. V lost 0 bases and J 2 bases, leaving 14 bases between the germline ends. The germline CDR1 and CDR2 sequences are SGDLS and YYNGEE. This CDR3 has 16 amino acids.

The chain carries TRBV19 and TRBJ2-5, with D uncertain. Germline V gives CDR1 LNHDA, CDR2 SQIVND (reference sequence). The CDR3 is 14 residues long. V was trimmed by 5 bases and J by 1 base, leaving 11 bases between them. CDR3 in DNA: TGTGCCAGTAGTTTCGCGAGGCTCCAAGAGACCCAGTACTTC. Protein: CASSFARLQETQYF.

The V call is TRBV11-3, the J call TRBJ2-5, with 9 bases fitting TRBD2. V was clipped by 5 bases and J by 2 bases; unmatched bases: 9. The germline V gene has CDR1 SGHNT and CDR2 YENEEA. This CDR3 has 16 residues. The CDR3: CASSLGTSLGQETQYF. The CDR3 coding sequence is TGTGCCAGCAGCCTCGGGACTAGCTTGGGTCAAGAGACCCAGTACTTC. The full variable domain, with the rest looked up from reference TRBV11-3 and TRBJ2-5, is EAGVVQSPRYKIIEKKQPVAFWCNPISGHNTLYWYLQNLGQGPELLIRYENEEAVDDSQLPKDRFSAERLKGVDSTLKIQPAELGDSAVYLCASSLGTSLGQETQYFGPGTRLLVL.

This clone was picked up one time. V is TRBV5-5 and J is TRBJ1-2; D gene ambiguous. Trimming took off 4 bases at V and 3 bases at J, with 10 bases between the two ends. The CDR3 consists of 13 residues. Germline-derived CDR1 and CDR2 are SGHKS and YYEKEE (reference sequence). The CDR3 reads CASSTDRDYGYTF. CDR3 bases: TGTGCCAGCAGCACGGACCGTGACTATGGCTACACCTTC.

This clone was seen a single time. The rearrangement uses TRBV19 and TRBJ1-6; TRBD1 aligns across 9 bases. The V and J ends lost 4 bases and 4 bases, in that order; junction bases with no gene match: 14. This CDR3 has 19 amino acids. Germline V gene sequence: CDR1 LNHDA, CDR2 SQIVND (reference sequence). This CDR3 reads CASSTQKITGTGYNSPLHF. For the CDR3, the DNA is TGTGCCAGTAGTACTCAAAAAATAACCGGGACAGGGTATAATTCACCCCTCCACTTT.

The chain employs TRBV10-3 and TRBJ1-6; D is ambiguous. Trimming left V 2 bases short and J 4 bases short, with 12 bases between. Germline V gene lookup returns CDR1 ENHRY and CDR2 SYGVKD. The CDR3 is 16 amino acids. Here the CDR3 DNA reads TGTGCCATCAGTGAGGGAAACGGCCTTTATAATTCACCCCTCCACTTT. Encoded protein: CAISEGNGLYNSPLHF.

The table lists this clone with a few counts. V gene TRBV30 combines with J gene TRBJ1-4; 11 nucleotides line up with TRBD1. CDR3 length equals 13 residues. CDR1 GTSNPN and CDR2 SVGIG come from the germline V gene (reference sequence). V was clipped by 3 bases and J by 10 bases; unmatched bases: 4. The CDR3 bases are TGTGCCTGGAGGGGACAGGGGGTAGGAAAACTGTTTTTT. This gives the protein CAWRGQGVGKLFF.

This chain links TRBV7-9 with TRBJ2-3; possibly TRBD1 for D (5 bases). This CDR3 is 16 amino acids long. V gave up 2 bases and J gave up 2 bases, with 14 bases separating them. Germline V CDR1 and CDR2: SEHNR, FQNEAQ (reference sequence). CDR3 in amino acids: CASSLTQGKNTDTQYF. The DNA for the CDR3 is TGTGCCAGCAGCTTAACGCAGGGAAAAAACACAGATACGCAGTATTTT.

This chain connects TRBV6-5 to TRBJ2-7; maybe TRBD2 (5 bases). Trimming shortened V by 5 bases and J by 6 bases, and 14 bases separated the two germline ends. The germline V gene has CDR1 MNHEY and CDR2 SVGAGI. This CDR3 is built from 13 residues. CDR3 sequence: CASSRDGRAEQYF. In DNA form, the CDR3 reads TGTGCCAGCAGTCGCGACGGGCGGGCCGAGCAGTACTTC.

The chain is built from TRBV7-2 and TRBJ2-7, with D tentatively TRBD1 (5 bases). This CDR3 is built from 15 residues. The V end was cut by 2 bases, the J end by 5 bases, with 16 bases between. The germline V gene encodes CDR1 SGHTA and CDR2 FQGNSA. This chain's CDR3 is CASSLIQGKGNEQYF. In DNA, the CDR3 is TGTGCCAGCAGCTTAATCCAGGGTAAGGGCAACGAGCAGTACTTC.

The V call is TRBV5-1, the J call TRBJ2-7, with 9 bases identical to TRBD2. The J segment lost 2 bases and the V segment lost 1 base, leaving 7 bases of the junction unmatched. The CDR3 spans 16 residues. Per the germline V gene, CDR1 is SGHRS and CDR2 is YFSETQ. The CDR3 DNA reads as TGCGCCAGCAGCTTGAGTAGCGGGAGTTGGACCTACGAGCAGTACTTC. Encoded protein: CASSLSSGSWTYEQYF.

This chain links TRBV5-4 with TRBJ2-7; tentatively, D is TRBD1 (6 bases). Trimming cost V 4 bases and J 4 bases, with 12 bases left between them. Looked up from germline, CDR1 is SGHNT and CDR2 is YYREEE (reference sequence). The CDR3 length is 13 residues. As DNA, the CDR3 is TGTGCCAGCAGCCCCCACGACAGGTACGAGCAGTACTTC. The encoded protein is CASSPHDRYEQYF.